The next 31 T cell receptor beta chains were all read from a single sample in a study of identical twins. TCRdb called the 5' RACE reads again in MiXCR, with one record for every CDR3 protein. This table holds nearly 900,000 distinct CDR3 sequences, more than 9% found once. This sample was shared with a second study, whose subject was yellow fever vaccine responses in identical twins.

The specimen was PBMCs. Source of these receptors: a woman aged 18-30 years in good health.

The chain has TRBV6-5 and TRBJ2-3; 9 bases map to TRBD2. This CDR3 is 16 amino acids long. Germline V gives CDR1 MNHEY, CDR2 SVGAGI. V shed 0 bases, J shed 5 bases, and the junction held 6 bases outside the gene matches. The CDR3: CASSYSWTSEVDTQYF. The DNA for the CDR3 is TGTGCCAGCAGTTACTCGTGGACTAGCGAGGTAGATACGCAGTATTTT.

CDR3 nucleotide sequence: TGTGCCAGCCGGCCGGCGGGAGGGCATGCAGATACGCAGTATTTT. Encoded protein: CASRPAGGHADTQYF. V and J are TRBV6-1 and TRBJ2-3; 9 nucleotides agree with TRBD2. J lost 4 bases, V lost 8 bases, and 10 bases had no gene match. Germline V lookup: CDR1 MNHNS, CDR2 SASEGT. This CDR3 contains 15 residues.

This clonotype has a handful of counts. In DNA, the CDR3 is TGTGCCAGCACCACCTGGGGGGGACTAGAGACCCAGTACTTC. As protein: CASTTWGGLETQYF. The chain links TRBV28 to TRBJ2-5; 7 bases match TRBD2. CDR3 length: 14 amino acids. From germline, CDR1 is MDHEN and CDR2 SYDVKM. The ends lost 7 bases at V and 4 bases at J; junction bases unmatched: 9.

In this sample, this clonotype turned up many times. The chain combines TRBV5-1 with TRBJ1-1; TRBD1 might be the D (5 bases). The CDR3 runs to 13 residues. V lost 7 bases and J 8 bases, leaving 18 bases between the germline ends. From germline, CDR1 is SGHRS and CDR2 YFSETQ. The chain's CDR3 is CASGVAGHMEAFF. The CDR3 nucleotides are TGCGCCAGCGGAGTGGCAGGGCATATGGAAGCTTTCTTT.

This clonotype was found once. DNA for the CDR3: TGTGCCAGCTCACCGACCCATCCCTCCTACAATGAGCAGTTCTTC. Amino acids: CASSPTHPSYNEQFF. This chain connects TRBV18 to TRBJ2-1, with no clear D. Per germline, CDR1 KGHSH and CDR2 LQKENI. V dropped 3 bases and J dropped 0 bases, with 9 bases sitting between them. The CDR3 runs to 15 residues.

This clonotype was seen repeatedly, ten times or more. The DNA for the CDR3 is TGTGCCAGCAGGGACGGGGAGCTGTTTTTT. Protein product: CASRDGELFF. The V and J genes are TRBV6-2 or TRBV6-3 and TRBJ2-2; D not resolved. Trimming removed 6 bases at V and 7 bases at J, with 3 bases between. CDR1 and CDR2 (germline): MNHEY, SVGEGT. CDR3 length: 10 residues.

The chain joins TRBV28 to TRBJ2-3; 10 bases fit TRBD1. The trim removed 1 base at V and 6 bases at J, leaving 10 bases unmatched. CDR1 and CDR2 from the germline V gene are MDHEN and SYDVKM. The CDR3 runs 17 residues. Here the CDR3 reads CASSLLLPGQGRDTQYF. Written as DNA, the CDR3 is TGTGCCAGCAGTTTATTACTCCCGGGACAGGGGCGGGATACGCAGTATTTT.

This clonotype has ten or more counts. The rearrangement links TRBV12-3 or TRBV12-4 to TRBJ1-4; TRBD1 might be the D (5 bases). The CDR3 spans 14 residues. V lost 7 bases to trimming and J lost 7 bases, with 16 bases between them. The CDR3 DNA is TGTGCCAGCACCACAAATCGACAGAGTGAAAAACTGTTTTTT. Protein: CASTTNRQSEKLFF.

This clonotype turned up a few times. The chain couples TRBV19 to TRBJ2-2, with TRBD1 matching over 7 bases. Germline lookup yields CDR1 LNHDA and CDR2 SQIVND (reference sequence). V shed 6 bases, J shed 0 bases, and the junction held 4 bases outside the gene matches. This CDR3 has 15 amino acids. The CDR3 is CASRLDRANTGELFF. The CDR3 region has the DNA TGTGCCAGTAGGCTCGACAGGGCGAACACCGGGGAGCTGTTTTTT.

This rearrangement joins TRBV20-1 to TRBJ2-7, with 15 bases identical to TRBD2. Germline values: CDR1 DFQATT, CDR2 SNEGSKA (reference sequence). V lost 4 bases, J lost 2 bases, and 9 bases stayed unmatched. The CDR3 is 17 residues long. The CDR3: CSAKVPGTSGRTYEQYF. CDR3 coding DNA: TGCAGTGCTAAAGTTCCGGGGACTAGCGGGAGGACCTACGAGCAGTACTTC.

There are a few counts of this clonotype. The V call is TRBV5-1, the J call TRBJ2-7, with a weak D call TRBD1 (6 bases). Looked up from germline, CDR1 is SGHRS and CDR2 is YFSETQ. V was shortened by 4 bases and J by 2 bases, with 16 bases between the two germline ends. This CDR3 region has 15 residues. The DNA of the CDR3 is TGCGCCAGCAGCCCCGGGCCAGGGGTGCCCTACGAGCAGTACGTC. It specifies CASSPGPGVPYEQYV.

This chain uses TRBV4-1 with TRBJ2-4, with a possible D match to TRBD2 (5 bases). The CDR3 extends over 17 amino acids. Germline V gene data show CDR1 as MGHRA and CDR2 as YSYEKL. Between the trimmed V and J ends, which lost 4 bases and 3 bases, there was a span of 19 bases. The CDR3 DNA reads as TGCGCCAGCAGCCCCCGGGGAGTCGAGATGGGCAAAAACATTCAGTACTTC. This gives the protein CASSPRGVEMGKNIQYF.

This clonotype was counted once. Here the CDR3 reads CASTKDLGGGFTYNEQFF. The CDR3 DNA sequence: TGTGCCAGCACCAAAGATTTAGGCGGGGGATTCACCTACAATGAGCAGTTCTTC. V is TRBV7-1 and J is TRBJ2-1; 7 positions match TRBD2. TRBV7-1 belongs to the ORF category, with a function that is uncertain. The trim removed 7 bases at V and 2 bases at J, leaving 17 bases unmatched. This CDR3 is 18 amino acids long.

This clonotype was seen only a few times. The chain carries TRBV2 and TRBJ2-3; 9 bases fit TRBD2. The trim removed 1 base at V and 4 bases at J, leaving 9 bases unmatched. CDR3 length: 17 residues. Germline-derived CDR1 and CDR2 are SNHLY and FYNNEI. The CDR3 nucleotides are TGTGCCAGCAGTGAAGGCCCTGCGGGGGGGAGATCAGATACGCAGTATTTT. Translated: CASSEGPAGGRSDTQYF.

This clonotype was seen a few times. This sequence joins TRBV6-2 or TRBV6-3 and TRBJ1-5; D gene ambiguous. The ends were cut back, 5 bases at V and 0 bases at J, with 17 bases in the middle. The CDR3 length is 17 residues. The germline V gene has CDR1 MNHEY and CDR2 SVGEGT. The CDR3 is CASSPTKTGSSNQPQHF. As DNA, the CDR3 is TGTGCCAGCAGTCCTACAAAGACGGGGAGTAGCAATCAGCCCCAGCATTTT.

This sequence joins TRBV20-1 and TRBJ2-1; D may match TRBD1 or TRBD2 (6 bases each). Germline V gene data show CDR1 as DFQATT and CDR2 as SNEGSKA (reference sequence). This CDR3 has 13 amino acids. The V end lost 0 bases, the J end lost 6 bases, and 9 bases lay between the germline ends. The CDR3: CSAREGGLNEQFF. CDR3 sequence (DNA): TGCAGTGCTAGAGAAGGGGGACTCAATGAGCAGTTCTTC.

This clonotype was seen a handful of times. The J gene is TRBJ2-7, the V gene TRBV29-1; tentative D call: TRBD2 (5 bases). CDR1 is SQVTM, CDR2 ANQGSEA, per germline. The CDR3 extends over 13 amino acids. Trimming stripped 6 bases from V and 0 bases from J, with 12 bases between. The CDR3 here is CSVRIAYSYEQYF. The CDR3 nucleotides are TGCAGCGTCCGTATAGCGTACTCCTACGAGCAGTACTTC.

This clonotype was counted a few times. This chain joins TRBV18 and TRBJ2-5; D call uncertain. CDR3 length equals 14 residues. The germline V gene encodes CDR1 KGHSH and CDR2 LQKENI. Trimming took 0 bases from V and 1 from J, leaving 6 bases between them. CDR3 nucleotides: TGTGCCAGCTCACCACCAGGCCCCCAAGAGACCCAGTACTTC. Protein product: CASSPPGPQETQYF. The complete variable domain, with remaining parts taken from reference TRBV18 and TRBJ2-5, reads NAGVMQNPRHLVRRRGQEARLRCSPMKGHSHVYWYRQLPEEGLKFMVYLQKENIIDESGMPKERFSAEFPKEGPSILRIQQVVRGDSAAYFCASSPPGPQETQYFGPGTRLLVL.

The gene calls are TRBV19 and TRBJ2-6, with TRBD1 matching 7 bases. With V trimmed by 7 bases and J by 0 bases, 3 bases remained unmatched. The CDR3 extends over 15 amino acids. Germline CDR1 and CDR2: LNHDA and SQIVND (reference sequence). The chain's CDR3 is CASNPGGSGANVLTF. In DNA form, the CDR3 reads TGTGCCAGTAACCCAGGGGGCTCTGGGGCCAACGTCCTGACTTTC.

Only a few counts were recorded for this clonotype. The chain joins TRBV11-2 to TRBJ2-7; TRBD2 is a possible D gene (5 bases). Per germline, CDR1 SGHAT and CDR2 FQNNGV. This CDR3 spans 18 amino acids. V gave up 2 bases and J gave up 0 bases, with 20 bases separating them. The CDR3 sequence is CASSLRADSTIRSYEQYF. The CDR3 DNA reads as TGTGCCAGCAGCTTACGGGCGGACTCGACTATTCGCTCCTACGAGCAGTACTTC.

This clonotype appeared a few times. The rearrangement uses TRBV20-1 and TRBJ2-1, with 9 bases identical to TRBD2. Trimming cost V 0 bases and J 1 base; bases outside gene matches: 1. The CDR3 covers 15 residues. The germline V gene encodes CDR1 DFQATT and CDR2 SNEGSKA (reference sequence). The CDR3, as DNA: TGCAGTGCTAGAGATAGCGGGAGATCCTACAATGAGCAGTTCTTC. Amino acids: CSARDSGRSYNEQFF.

This rearrangement joins TRBV12-3 or TRBV12-4 to TRBJ2-3, with 13 positions matching TRBD2. This CDR3 has 16 residues. With 4 bases clipped from V and 4 bases from J, the junction kept 5 bases outside the gene matches. The CDR3 here is CASSSRTSGGADTQYF. In DNA form, the CDR3 reads TGTGCCAGCAGTTCCCGGACTAGCGGGGGTGCAGATACGCAGTATTTT.

The rearrangement joins TRBV13 to TRBJ1-1; no clear D. The CDR3 covers 13 residues. The germline V and J ends were trimmed by 5 bases and 4 bases, with 11 bases remaining between them. CDR1 is PRHDT, CDR2 FYEKMQ, per germline (reference sequence). Here the CDR3 DNA reads TGTGCCAGCAGCCCCGTGGCAGGCACTGAAGCTTTCTTT. Translated, it gives CASSPVAGTEAFF.

This clonotype was counted only a few times. V and J are TRBV7-9 and TRBJ2-2, with unresolved D. V was cut by 1 base and J by 3 bases, with 9 bases left in between. CDR3 length: 15 residues. Per the germline V gene, CDR1 is SEHNR and CDR2 is FQNEAQ (reference sequence). Here the CDR3 reads CASSLGAEYTGELFF. The CDR3 DNA follows: TGTGCCAGCAGCTTAGGGGCAGAATACACCGGGGAGCTGTTTTTT.

The V and J genes are TRBV3-1 and TRBJ2-7; 7 positions agree with TRBD1. The trim removed 0 bases at V and 3 bases at J, leaving 5 bases unmatched. This CDR3 has 15 amino acids. Germline-derived CDR1 and CDR2 are LGHDT and YNNKEL (reference sequence). CDR3 sequence reads: CASSQDPGQSYEQYF. DNA of the CDR3: TGTGCCAGCAGCCAAGATCCGGGACAGAGCTACGAGCAGTACTTC.

The chain carries TRBV6-5 and TRBJ2-2; no clear D gene. The CDR3 sequence is 14 residues long. With 4 bases removed from V and 0 bases from J, the gap between germline ends came to 6 bases. Looked up from germline, CDR1 is MNHEY and CDR2 is SVGAGI. CDR3 loop: CASSWLSNTGELFF. The CDR3 DNA is TGTGCCAGCAGTTGGTTGTCGAACACCGGGGAGCTGTTTTTT.

This clonotype has a count of ten or more. V usage is TRBV5-1 and J usage is TRBJ1-1; D ambiguous. V gave up 4 bases and J gave up 0 bases, with 13 bases separating them. CDR3 length: 15 residues. Per the germline V gene, CDR1 is SGHRS and CDR2 is YFSETQ. The CDR3 DNA reads TGCGCCAGCAGCGCGGACCGAGGGATGAACACTGAAGCTTTCTTT. This gives the protein CASSADRGMNTEAFF. The variable domain in full, completed from reference TRBV5-1 and TRBJ1-1, reads KAGVTQTPRYLIKTRGQQVTLSCSPISGHRSVSWYQQTPGQGLQFLFEYFSETQRNKGNFPGRFSGRQFSNSRSEMNVSTLELGDSALYLCASSADRGMNTEAFFGQGTRLTVV.

The V and J genes are TRBV6-1 and TRBJ1-3, with D possibly TRBD1 on 5 matching bases. The CDR3 sequence is 17 residues long. V was shortened by 6 bases and J by 2 bases, with 20 bases between the two germline ends. Germline loops: CDR1 MNHNS, CDR2 SASEGT. In nucleotides, the CDR3 is TGTGCCAGCAGCCCCATCGGGGGTTCTTTAACTGGAAACACCATATATTTT. Translated, it gives CASSPIGGSLTGNTIYF.

This rearrangement joins TRBV5-1 to TRBJ1-2, with D hard to call. Germline loops: CDR1 SGHRS, CDR2 YFSETQ. Trimming removed 0 bases at V and 5 bases at J, with 14 bases between. The CDR3 is made up of 15 amino acids. CDR3 sequence (DNA): TGCGCCAGCAGCTTGGTCCCGGAACTTACATATGGCTACACCTTC. Its protein product is CASSLVPELTYGYTF.

In this sample, this clonotype turned up a few times. V gene TRBV20-1 combines with J gene TRBJ2-2; TRBD2 matches at 9 bases. J lost 6 bases, V lost 3 bases, and 8 bases had no gene match. The CDR3 length is 15 residues. CDR1 and CDR2 (germline): DFQATT, SNEGSKA (reference sequence). CDR3 nucleotides: TGCAGTGCTAGTTTTGGCGGGAGGGACGCCGGGGAGCTGTTTTTT. Residues: CSASFGGRDAGELFF.

Only a few counts were recorded for this clonotype. The rearrangement joins TRBV3-1 to TRBJ1-6, with D perhaps matching TRBD1 (5 bases). V lost 4 bases to trimming and J lost 5 bases, with 15 bases between them. CDR3 size: 16 residues. Germline values: CDR1 LGHDT, CDR2 YNNKEL (reference sequence). CDR3 region: CASSPFWGVDNSPLHF. Written as DNA, the CDR3 is TGTGCCAGCAGCCCATTCTGGGGGGTAGATAATTCACCCCTCCACTTT.